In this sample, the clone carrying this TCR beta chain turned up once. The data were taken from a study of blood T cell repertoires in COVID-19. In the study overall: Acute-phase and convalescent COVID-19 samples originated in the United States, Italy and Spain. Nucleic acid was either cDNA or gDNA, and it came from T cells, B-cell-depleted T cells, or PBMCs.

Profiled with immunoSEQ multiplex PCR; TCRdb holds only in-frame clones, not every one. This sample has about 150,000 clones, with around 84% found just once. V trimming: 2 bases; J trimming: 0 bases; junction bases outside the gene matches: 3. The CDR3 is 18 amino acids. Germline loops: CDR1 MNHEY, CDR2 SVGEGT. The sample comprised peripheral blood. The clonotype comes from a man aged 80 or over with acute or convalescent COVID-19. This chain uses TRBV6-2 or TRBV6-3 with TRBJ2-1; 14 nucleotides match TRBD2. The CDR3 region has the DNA TGTGCCAGCAGTTACGGGACTAGCGGGGGCCTCTCCTACAATGAGCAGTTCTTC. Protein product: CASSYGTSGGLSYNEQFF.